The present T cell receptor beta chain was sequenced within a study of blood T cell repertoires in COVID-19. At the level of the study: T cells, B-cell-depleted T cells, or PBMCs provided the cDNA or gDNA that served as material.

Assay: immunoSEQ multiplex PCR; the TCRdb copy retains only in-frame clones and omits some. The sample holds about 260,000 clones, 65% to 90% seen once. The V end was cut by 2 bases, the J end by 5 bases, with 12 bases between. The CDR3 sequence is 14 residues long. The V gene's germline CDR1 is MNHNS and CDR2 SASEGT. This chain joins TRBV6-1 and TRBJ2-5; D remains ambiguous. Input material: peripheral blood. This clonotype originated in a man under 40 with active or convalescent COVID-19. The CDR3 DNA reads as TGTGCCAGCAGTGAAAGTGCGTATGTGGAGACCCAGTACTTC. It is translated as CASSESAYVETQYF.